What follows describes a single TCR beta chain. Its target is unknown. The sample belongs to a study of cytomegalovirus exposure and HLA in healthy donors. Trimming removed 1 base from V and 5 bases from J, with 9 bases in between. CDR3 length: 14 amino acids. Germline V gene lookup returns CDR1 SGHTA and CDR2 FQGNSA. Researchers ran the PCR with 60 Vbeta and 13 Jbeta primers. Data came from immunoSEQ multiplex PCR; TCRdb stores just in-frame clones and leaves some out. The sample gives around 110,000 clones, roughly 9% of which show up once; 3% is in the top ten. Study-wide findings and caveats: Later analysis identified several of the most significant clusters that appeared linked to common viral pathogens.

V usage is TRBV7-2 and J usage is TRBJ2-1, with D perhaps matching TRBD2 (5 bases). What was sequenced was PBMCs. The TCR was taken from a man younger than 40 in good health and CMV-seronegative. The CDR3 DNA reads TGTGCCAGCAGCTTAGACCGGGGAAACAATGAGCAGTTCTTC. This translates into CASSLDRGNNEQFF.